This entry lists 32 T cell receptor beta chains sequenced from one sample in a study of CD8+ T cells in alopecia areata. cDNA prepared by RNA extraction and subsequent reverse transcription served as the template for sequencing. Sequencing was performed with immunoSEQ multiplex PCR; in TCRdb, only in-frame clones are kept and a portion is missing. The profile shows 150,000 to 200,000 clones, roughly 70% of them singletons. The source material was CD8+ T cells sorted from blood, sampled at week 0. Source of these receptors: a human donor with alopecia areata.

Only a few counts were recorded for this clone. The gene calls are TRBV11-2 and TRBJ2-7; TRBD1 matches 8 bases. Per germline, CDR1 SGHAT and CDR2 FQNNGV. This CDR3 spans 15 amino acids. J lost 0 bases, V lost 1 base, and 2 bases had no gene match. CDR3 DNA sequence: TGTGCCAGCAGCTTAGGACAGGGGCGCTCCTACGAGCAGTACTTC. Its protein product is CASSLGQGRSYEQYF.

This chain links TRBV23-1 with TRBJ2-3; TRBD2 aligns across 16 bases. TRBV23-1 is noted as an ORF with a role that remains uncertain. J was trimmed by 3 bases and V by 7 bases; bases with no gene match: 13. This CDR3 contains 19 residues. CDR3 in amino acids: CASTPPGTSGGARTDTQYF. CDR3 sequence (DNA): TGCGCCAGCACTCCACCCGGGACTAGCGGGGGGGCCAGGACAGATACGCAGTATTTT.

V gene TRBV11-2 combines with J gene TRBJ2-3; D is possibly TRBD1 (6 bases). Germline-derived CDR1 and CDR2 are SGHAT and FQNNGV. The CDR3 sequence is 16 residues long. V was trimmed by 0 bases and J by 2 bases, leaving 12 bases between them. The CDR3 spells CASSLEQGEFTDTQYF. CDR3 nucleotides: TGTGCCAGCAGCTTAGAACAGGGAGAGTTCACAGATACGCAGTATTTT. The complete variable domain, with remaining parts taken from reference TRBV11-2 and TRBJ2-3, reads EAGVAQSPRYKIIEKRQSVAFWCNPISGHATLYWYQQILGQGPKLLIQFQNNGVVDDSQLPKDRFSAERLKGVDSTLKIQPAKLEDSAVYLCASSLEQGEFTDTQYFGPGTRLTVL.

V usage is TRBV6-6 and J usage is TRBJ2-5; D not certain. Germline values: CDR1 MNHNY, CDR2 SVGAGI (reference sequence). The length of the CDR3 is 14 residues. Trimming stripped 6 bases from V and 0 bases from J, with 11 bases between. The CDR3 sequence: CASSSLRYQETQYF. The CDR3, as DNA: TGTGCCAGCAGCTCCCTCCGGTACCAAGAGACCCAGTACTTC.

V is TRBV4-1 and J is TRBJ2-7, with D possibly TRBD2 on 5 matching bases. The CDR3 runs to 14 residues. Germline loops: CDR1 MGHRA, CDR2 YSYEKL. The V end lost 2 bases, the J end lost 4 bases, and 12 bases lay between the germline ends. The CDR3 is CASSQLPGEYEQYF. The CDR3 nucleotides are TGCGCCAGCAGCCAATTGCCCGGGGAATACGAGCAGTACTTC.

CDR3 residues: CAISETHRGYVHF. CDR3 in DNA: TGTGCCATCAGTGAGACTCACAGGGGTTACGTCCACTTT. The chain is built from TRBV10-3 and TRBJ1-6, with 7 bases matching TRBD1. The CDR3 length is 13 residues. V lost 2 bases, J lost 17 bases, and 9 bases stayed unmatched. CDR1 is ENHRY and CDR2 is SYGVKD in the germline V gene.

The genes are TRBV7-9 and TRBJ2-5; TRBD2 agrees at 8 bases. Germline V gene data show CDR1 as SEHNR and CDR2 as FQNEAQ (reference sequence). This CDR3 has 15 residues. The ends lost 5 bases at V and 1 base at J; junction bases unmatched: 6. CDR3 in amino acids: CASSLPGGPQETQYF. The CDR3 DNA is TGTGCCAGCAGCCTCCCGGGGGGGCCCCAAGAGACCCAGTACTTC.

The chain couples TRBV27 to TRBJ1-1, with a possible D match to TRBD1 (5 bases). The length of the CDR3 is 13 residues. Germline V lookup: CDR1 MNHEY, CDR2 SMNVEV (reference sequence). With 2 bases removed from V and 5 bases from J, the gap between germline ends came to 9 bases. The CDR3 here is CASSLRGRTEAFF. CDR3 nucleotide sequence: TGTGCCAGCAGTTTAAGGGGCAGGACTGAAGCTTTCTTT.

The table lists this clone with a count of one. The J gene is TRBJ2-3, the V gene TRBV5-1, with 9 nucleotides matching TRBD2. CDR3 length: 20 residues. V trimming: 7 bases; J trimming: 2 bases; junction bases outside the gene matches: 23. CDR1 and CDR2 from the germline V gene are SGHRS and YFSETQ. CDR3 nucleotides: TGCGCCAGCTACCGAAGACTAGCGGAAGATTTGGGGAACTTCACAGATACGCAGTATTTT. Residues: CASYRRLAEDLGNFTDTQYF.

This clone was recorded once. CDR3 nucleotide sequence: TGCAGCGTTGATTTGAAGGGTAGGGCCACAGATACGCAGTATTTT. As protein: CSVDLKGRATDTQYF. The chain combines TRBV29-1 with TRBJ2-3; D call uncertain. The V end was cut by 3 bases, the J end by 2 bases, with 15 bases between. Germline V gives CDR1 SQVTM, CDR2 ANQGSEA. The CDR3 is made up of 15 amino acids.

The chain employs TRBV7-9 and TRBJ1-5; 8 positions match TRBD1. Germline trimming cut 5 bases from V and 2 bases from J; bases unmatched to any gene: 8. The CDR3 covers 16 residues. Germline CDR1 and CDR2: SEHNR and FQNEAQ (reference sequence). The CDR3 DNA reads TGTGCCAGCAGCCGGACAGGGACGGGGGGCAATCAGCCCCAGCATTTT. Amino acids: CASSRTGTGGNQPQHF.

The chain couples TRBV5-6 to TRBJ1-1; D is ambiguous. The V end lost 0 bases, the J end lost 6 bases, and 6 bases lay between the germline ends. The CDR3 extends over 12 amino acids. CDR1 SGHDT and CDR2 YYEEEE come from the germline V gene. The CDR3 is CASSLGNAEAFF. The CDR3 DNA is TGTGCCAGCAGCTTGGGAAACGCTGAAGCTTTCTTT.

This clone turned up a few times. The chain employs TRBV30 and TRBJ1-4; D possibly corresponds to TRBD1 (6 bases). Germline V gives CDR1 GTSNPN, CDR2 SVGIG (reference sequence). CDR3 length equals 14 residues. Trimming pared 4 bases from V and 3 bases from J, leaving 12 bases between. Here the CDR3 reads CAWKSRGANEKLFF. CDR3 nucleotide sequence: TGTGCCTGGAAGTCCAGGGGAGCTAATGAAAAACTGTTTTTT. The full variable domain, in which reference TRBV30 and TRBJ1-4 provide the parts outside the CDR3, is SQTIHQWPATLVQPVGSPLSLECTVEGTSNPNLYWYRQAAGRGLQLLFYSVGIGQISSEVPQNLSASRPQDRQFILSSKKLLLSDSGFYLCAWKSRGANEKLFFGSGTQLSVL.

The rearrangement links TRBV7-9 to TRBJ2-2; D is unresolved. The V end lost 1 base, the J end lost 6 bases, and 6 bases lay between the germline ends. CDR1 is SEHNR, CDR2 FQNEAQ, per germline (reference sequence). This CDR3 region has 13 residues. Here the CDR3 reads CASSLGRAGELFF. DNA for the CDR3: TGTGCCAGCAGCTTAGGTCGTGCCGGGGAGCTGTTTTTT.

The genes are TRBV30 and TRBJ1-3; D not certain. From germline, CDR1 is GTSNPN and CDR2 SVGIG (reference sequence). V was clipped by 0 bases and J by 3 bases, with 3 bases between them. The CDR3 extends over 12 amino acids. This CDR3 is CAWSVVGNTIYF. The CDR3 DNA is TGTGCCTGGAGTGTAGTTGGAAACACCATATATTTT.

This clone came up once. The CDR3 sequence is CASSLLEGYTF. The CDR3, as DNA: TGTGCCAGCAGCTTATTGGAGGGCTACACCTTC. V gene TRBV5-6 combines with J gene TRBJ1-2; unclear D gene. Trimming cost V 2 bases and J 8 bases, with 7 bases left between them. The germline V gene has CDR1 SGHDT and CDR2 YYEEEE. This CDR3 contains 11 residues. The full variable domain, with the rest looked up from reference TRBV5-6 and TRBJ1-2, is DAGVTQSPTHLIKTRGQQVTLRCSPKSGHDTVSWYQQALGQGPQFIFQYYEEEERQRGNFPDRFSGHQFPNYSSELNVNALLLGDSALYLCASSLLEGYTFGSGTRLTVV.

This clone was observed a single time. This chain connects TRBV10-3 to TRBJ2-5, with 7 bases lining up with TRBD2. V gave up 7 bases and J gave up 5 bases; unmatched junction bases: 10. CDR3 length: 14 residues. CDR1 is ENHRY and CDR2 is SYGVKD in the germline V gene. CDR3 sequence reads: CAIKDPGLYETQYF. In DNA, the CDR3 is TGTGCCATCAAGGATCCGGGACTATATGAGACCCAGTACTTC.

This clone has just a few counts. The V call is TRBV4-1, the J call TRBJ1-2, with D hard to call. In germline, CDR1 is MGHRA, CDR2 YSYEKL. The V and J ends lost 1 base and 2 bases respectively, with 11 bases between them. This CDR3 is 15 amino acids long. CDR3 region: CASSQGPRANYGYTF. CDR3 DNA sequence: TGCGCCAGCAGCCAAGGGCCCCGGGCCAACTATGGCTACACCTTC.

The rearrangement joins TRBV9 to TRBJ2-7; no reliable D call. Germline V gene data show CDR1 as SGDLS and CDR2 as YYNGEE. Trimming shortened V by 3 bases and J by 0 bases, and 10 bases separated the two germline ends. This CDR3 has 14 residues. CDR3 nucleotide sequence: TGTGCCAGCAGCGAGGCCGCCAGCTCCTACGAGCAGTACTTC. This codes for CASSEAASSYEQYF.

The chain uses TRBV30 and TRBJ1-6; D uncertain. The CDR3 totals 15 residues. Germline lookup yields CDR1 GTSNPN and CDR2 SVGIG (reference sequence). V was pared by 4 bases and J by 11 bases, with 21 bases between. The CDR3 DNA sequence: TGTGCCTGGAACCTACCTAGCGGGTGGAGGGCACCCCTCCACTTT. Translation gives CAWNLPSGWRAPLHF.

This clone was counted only a few times. V is TRBV9 and J is TRBJ1-4; D gene uncertain. With 4 bases removed from V and 8 bases from J, the gap between germline ends came to 12 bases. The germline gives CDR1 SGDLS, CDR2 YYNGEE. The CDR3 spans 13 residues. The CDR3 region is CASSSGREEKLFF. DNA of the CDR3: TGTGCCAGCAGCTCCGGAAGGGAGGAAAAACTGTTTTTT.

This clone was observed a handful of times. The V gene is TRBV28, the J gene TRBJ2-3; the match to TRBD2 covers 11 bases. Germline V gene lookup returns CDR1 MDHEN and CDR2 SYDVKM. The CDR3 length is 16 residues. V trimming: 7 bases; J trimming: 5 bases; junction bases outside the gene matches: 11. The CDR3 loop is CASKEVAGGLVDTQYF. The CDR3 DNA is TGTGCCAGCAAGGAGGTAGCGGGGGGGCTCGTAGATACGCAGTATTTT.

This sequence joins TRBV7-9 and TRBJ2-7; TRBD1 matches 8 bases. The J segment lost 2 bases and the V segment lost 5 bases, leaving 8 bases of the junction unmatched. CDR1 and CDR2 (germline): SEHNR, FQNEAQ (reference sequence). The CDR3 runs 15 residues. CDR3 region: CASSGRTGNPYEQYF. CDR3 in DNA: TGTGCCAGCAGCGGCCGGACAGGGAATCCCTACGAGCAGTACTTC.

Ten or more counts support this clone. The chain joins TRBV7-9 to TRBJ2-3; unclear D gene. The CDR3 covers 15 residues. The V and J ends lost 5 bases and 1 base respectively, with 13 bases between them. Germline CDR1 reads SEHNR; CDR2 reads FQNEAQ (reference sequence). CDR3 DNA: TGTGCCAGCAGCCCCCACGGGTCAGGCACAGATACGCAGTATTTT. Amino acid sequence: CASSPHGSGTDTQYF.

The gene calls are TRBV5-1 and TRBJ2-2; perhaps TRBD2 as D (5 bases). This CDR3 is built from 17 residues. Trimming pared 0 bases from V and 1 base from J, leaving 13 bases between. CDR1 and CDR2 (germline): SGHRS, YFSETQ. The CDR3 sequence: CASSLGDGSGNTGELFF. The CDR3 region has the DNA TGCGCCAGCAGCTTGGGGGATGGCAGCGGGAACACCGGGGAGCTGTTTTTT.

The genes are TRBV7-9 and TRBJ2-3, with D unclear. The CDR3 covers 13 residues. In germline, CDR1 is SEHNR, CDR2 FQNEAQ (reference sequence). Trimming removed 8 bases from V and 7 bases from J, with 16 bases in between. The CDR3 DNA reads TGTGCCAGCGATGGCGGTACTGGGTATACGCAGTATTTT. Its protein is CASDGGTGYTQYF. Filled out from reference TRBV7-9 and TRBJ2-3, the complete variable domain reads DTGVSQNPRHKITKRGQNVTFRCDPISEHNRLYWYRQTLGQGPEFLTYFQNEAQLEKSRLLSDRFSAERPKGSFSTLEIQRTEQGDSAMYLCASDGGTGYTQYFGPGTRLTVL.

This clone turned up a few times. The chain employs TRBV29-1 and TRBJ2-7, with D perhaps being TRBD1 or TRBD2 (6 bases each). The CDR3 length is 13 residues. V shed 6 bases and J shed 3 bases, with 15 bases lying between them. Germline assignment: CDR1 SQVTM and CDR2 ANQGSEA. The CDR3 region has the DNA TGCAGCGTCGAGGGCAGGGGAGGCTACGAGCAGTACTTC. It codes for CSVEGRGGYEQYF.

This clone occurred once. V and J are TRBV9 and TRBJ2-7; either TRBD1 or TRBD2 may fit D (6 bases each). This CDR3 region has 15 residues. Germline V CDR1 and CDR2: SGDLS, YYNGEE. V shed 0 bases and J shed 3 bases, with 13 bases lying between them. The CDR3 here is CASSVDVGGGYEQYF. The CDR3 nucleotides are TGTGCCAGCAGCGTAGATGTAGGGGGAGGCTACGAGCAGTACTTC.

V is TRBV19 and J is TRBJ2-1, with 7 bases fitting TRBD1. Trimming at V came to 6 bases and at J to 5 bases, leaving 10 bases not matched to a gene. In germline, CDR1 is LNHDA, CDR2 SQIVND (reference sequence). This CDR3 region has 15 residues. The CDR3 loop reads CASSQWTGRNNEQFF. DNA of the CDR3: TGTGCCAGTAGCCAGTGGACAGGACGGAACAATGAGCAGTTCTTC.

The chain recombines TRBV5-8 with TRBJ1-2; D remains ambiguous. Germline CDR1 is SGHTS and CDR2 is YDEGEE. The CDR3 has 13 residues. V lost 1 base to trimming and J lost 4 bases, with 8 bases between them. In DNA form, the CDR3 reads TGTGCCAGCAGCTTGCGGAGGATCTATGGCTACACCTTC. Amino acid sequence: CASSLRRIYGYTF.

In its sample, this clone was seen a few times. CDR3 region: CASSSGQRNQPQHF. CDR3 coding DNA: TGTGCCAGCAGCTCGGGACAGCGCAATCAGCCCCAGCATTTT. The chain couples TRBV7-9 to TRBJ1-5, with TRBD1 identical over 7 bases. Germline V gene lookup returns CDR1 SEHNR and CDR2 FQNEAQ (reference sequence). The CDR3 runs 14 residues. V was pared by 4 bases and J by 2 bases, with 2 bases of the junction left unmatched.

The rearrangement joins TRBV4-1 to TRBJ2-7; D gene unclear. In germline, CDR1 is MGHRA, CDR2 YSYEKL. Trimming removed 0 bases at V and 2 bases at J, with 8 bases between. The CDR3 sequence is 14 residues long. This CDR3 is CASSQDRHTYEQYF. The DNA for the CDR3 is TGCGCCAGCAGCCAAGATCGGCATACCTACGAGCAGTACTTC.